The 27 T cell receptor beta chains presented below share a single source sample, sequenced in a study of CD8 T cells in ankylosing spondylitis (dated 2017 in TCRdb). The library relied on 5' RACE. Instrument on record: Illumina HiSeq 2500. The public sequencing data were trimmed at Q25 with fastp and processed into clonotypes with MiXCR by TCRdb, which kept only in-frame beta chains. Every CDR3 protein is listed once, alongside the most common genes and DNA of its rows. This sample lists more than 150,000 distinct CDR3 sequences; around 13% were detected once. Jointly, the top ten make up 11% of the sample. Specimen: blood, either unsorted or a sorted T cell fraction (not recorded which). The receptors were gathered from a female donor with ankylosing spondylitis or in good health (not recorded which).

This clonotype was detected a few times. The chain has TRBV12-3 or TRBV12-4 and TRBJ2-1, with a weak D call TRBD2 (6 bases). The CDR3 totals 15 residues. Trimming removed 5 bases from V and 5 bases from J, with 16 bases in between. The CDR3 DNA reads as TGTGCCAGCAGTAGAGGGGCGGGGAGGAACAATGAGCAGTTCTTC. Translating it yields CASSRGAGRNNEQFF.

This clonotype has a count of ten or more. This chain links TRBV6-4 with TRBJ2-2; D may be TRBD1 or TRBD2 (7 bases each). CDR1 and CDR2 from the germline V gene are MRHNA and SNTAGT. V was shortened by 5 bases and J by 5 bases, with 15 bases between the two germline ends. This CDR3 is 15 amino acids long. The DNA for the CDR3 is TGTGCCAGCAGTCCAACAGGGGAGGGAACCGGGGAGCTGTTTTTT. Translated, it gives CASSPTGEGTGELFF.

V is TRBV5-1 and J is TRBJ1-5, with TRBD1 matching over 7 bases. CDR3 size: 15 residues. The junction had 7 bases not matched to a gene; V was cut back by 3 bases and J by 4 bases. Germline V gene data show CDR1 as SGHRS and CDR2 as YFSETQ. The CDR3 DNA follows: TGCGCCAGCAGCTCACAGGGGTTGATGAATCAGCCCCAGCATTTT. Protein product: CASSSQGLMNQPQHF.

This clonotype was observed many times. As DNA, the CDR3 is TGCAGTGCTGACGACAGGGTATCCTACGAGCAGTACTTC. This codes for CSADDRVSYEQYF. This rearrangement joins TRBV20-1 to TRBJ2-7; 7 bases match TRBD1. J was trimmed by 1 base and V by 5 bases; bases with no gene match: 5. Looked up from germline, CDR1 is DFQATT and CDR2 is SNEGSKA (reference sequence). CDR3 size: 13 residues.

This clonotype was counted between two and nine times. The chain has TRBV28 and TRBJ2-7; D possibly matches TRBD1 or TRBD2 (6 bases each). The V end was cut by 7 bases, the J end by 7 bases, with 20 bases between. The CDR3 contains 14 residues. The germline V gene has CDR1 MDHEN and CDR2 SYDVKM. CDR3 DNA: TGTGCCAGCACCCCCGGGGGCCTGCGGCGAGAGCAGTACTTC. This gives the protein CASTPGGLRREQYF.

This clonotype showed up many times. The genes are TRBV24-1 and TRBJ2-2; 10 nucleotides line up with TRBD2. The junction had 16 bases not matched to a gene; V was cut back by 7 bases and J by 9 bases. Germline assignment: CDR1 KGHDR and CDR2 SFDVKD. The CDR3 is 17 amino acids. The CDR3 spells CATRGGSGLAESRELFF. In nucleotides, the CDR3 is TGTGCCACCAGAGGTGGTTCCGGACTAGCGGAGTCGAGGGAGCTGTTTTTT.

This clonotype occurred many times. The rearrangement links TRBV6-4 to TRBJ1-1; D gene uncertain. V was clipped by 0 bases and J by 9 bases, with 11 bases between them. Germline loops: CDR1 MRHNA, CDR2 SNTAGT. The CDR3 totals 13 residues. CDR3 region: CASSDSDTRKAFF. CDR3 in DNA: TGTGCCAGCAGTGACTCAGACACTCGGAAAGCTTTCTTT.

This clonotype was seen repeatedly, ten times or more. This rearrangement joins TRBV5-1 to TRBJ2-3, with D uncertain. Trimming took off 3 bases at V and 4 bases at J, with 12 bases between the two ends. This CDR3 is 14 amino acids long. In germline, CDR1 is SGHRS, CDR2 YFSETQ. CDR3 bases: TGCGCCAGCAGCTCGGCCAGCTCGGCAGATACGCAGTATTTT. It translates to CASSSASSADTQYF.

This clonotype has a count of ten or more. This CDR3 is CASYQLVGANVLTF. The CDR3 nucleotides read TGTGCCAGCTACCAATTGGTGGGGGCCAACGTCCTGACTTTC. J is TRBJ2-6 and V is TRBV7-9; no definite D call. The CDR3 totals 14 residues. The V and J ends lost 8 bases and 4 bases respectively, with 12 bases between them. CDR1 is SEHNR and CDR2 is FQNEAQ in the germline V gene (reference sequence).

This clonotype has a count of ten or more. The chain is built from TRBV2 and TRBJ2-3; D possibly corresponds to TRBD2 (5 bases). V was cut by 5 bases and J by 2 bases, with 8 bases left in between. This CDR3 is 13 amino acids long. Germline V lookup: CDR1 SNHLY, CDR2 FYNNEI. CDR3 protein: CASSSGSTDTQYF. The DNA for the CDR3 is TGTGCCAGCAGTAGCGGATCCACAGATACGCAGTATTTT.

Turning to this clonotype: This may be a read error, as it is one base from a much larger clone. The rearrangement links TRBV20-1 to TRBJ2-1; D unclear. Germline CDR1 is DFQATT and CDR2 is SNEGSKA (reference sequence). V was pared by 6 bases and J by 7 bases, with 10 bases between. This CDR3 has 11 residues. The CDR3 region has the DNA TGCAGTGCCGGCCCTTTAAATGAGCAGTTCTTC. This translates into CSAGPLNEQFF.

The chain employs TRBV5-5 and TRBJ2-1; D uncertain. The germline gives CDR1 SGHKS, CDR2 YYEKEE (reference sequence). Trimming cost V 0 bases and J 4 bases, with 5 bases left between them. This CDR3 contains 13 residues. CDR3 DNA: TGTGCCAGCAGCTTGGGACCATACAATGAGCAGTTCTTC. Amino acids: CASSLGPYNEQFF.

This clonotype occurred many times. The chain is built from TRBV12-3 or TRBV12-4 and TRBJ1-5, with unresolved D. The CDR3 extends over 16 amino acids. Trimming shortened V by 5 bases and J by 4 bases, and 18 bases separated the two germline ends. DNA of the CDR3: TGTGCCAGCAGTCCCCCCCGTCGGGCGGGGAATCAGCCCCAGCATTTT. Protein sequence: CASSPPRRAGNQPQHF.

This clonotype was recorded at least ten times. At one of its ends the junction is not consistent with the germline gene, which may arise from a read error. The chain is built from TRBV7-2 and TRBJ2-1; perhaps TRBD2 as D (6 bases). Germline V lookup: CDR1 SGHTA, CDR2 FQGNSA. CDR3 size: 15 residues. CDR3 sequence: CASSLLNGSGDDQFF. CDR3 DNA: TGTGCCAGCAGCTTATTAAACGGGAGTGGGGATGACCAGTTCTTC.

The V call is TRBV11-3, the J call TRBJ2-3; 11 bases line up with TRBD2. There are 17 residues in the CDR3. J gave up 0 bases and V 2 bases, and 4 bases lay outside the gene matches. Germline CDR1 SGHNT, CDR2 YENEEA. The chain's CDR3 is CASSLQRTSGSTDTQYF. The CDR3 nucleotides are TGTGCCAGCAGCTTACAGAGGACTAGCGGGAGCACAGATACGCAGTATTTT.

Here the CDR3 reads CASSLAGGLAGNEQFF. In DNA form, the CDR3 reads TGTGCCAGCAGCTTAGCGGGGGGACTAGCGGGAAATGAGCAGTTCTTC. The chain is built from TRBV7-2 and TRBJ2-1, with 13 bases matching TRBD2. This CDR3 has 16 amino acids. Germline lookup yields CDR1 SGHTA and CDR2 FQGNSA. J gave up 7 bases and V 0 bases, and 3 bases lay outside the gene matches.

Ten or more counts support this clonotype. The chain uses TRBV24-1 and TRBJ2-3; D possibly corresponds to TRBD2 (6 bases). Germline V CDR1 and CDR2: KGHDR, SFDVKD. The CDR3 length is 17 residues. Trimming left V 4 bases short and J 2 bases short, with 18 bases between. This CDR3 is CATSEPPGEPHTDTQYF. The CDR3 nucleotides are TGTGCCACCAGTGAACCCCCGGGAGAACCGCACACAGATACGCAGTATTTT.

At least ten counts were recorded for this clonotype. The rearrangement links TRBV4-1 to TRBJ1-2; tentative D call: TRBD1 (6 bases). In germline, CDR1 is MGHRA, CDR2 YSYEKL. This CDR3 region has 15 residues. The V and J ends lost 2 bases and 4 bases respectively, with 14 bases between them. CDR3 protein: CASSQFVGTLYGYTF. The CDR3 DNA reads as TGCGCCAGCAGCCAATTCGTCGGGACACTCTATGGCTACACCTTC.

This clonotype was detected ten times or more. DNA for the CDR3: TGTGCCAGCAGTCTCTCCGGGACAGAATACAATGAGCAGTTCTTC. Translation gives CASSLSGTEYNEQFF. V usage is TRBV12-3 or TRBV12-4 and J usage is TRBJ2-1, with 7 bases matching TRBD1. The CDR3 extends over 15 amino acids. The V and J ends lost 5 bases and 4 bases, in that order; junction bases with no gene match: 8.

The sample holds a few counts of this clonotype. The chain is built from TRBV14 and TRBJ2-6, with D unresolved. V dropped 4 bases and J dropped 4 bases, with 8 bases sitting between them. CDR1 SGHDN and CDR2 FVKESK come from the germline V gene. This CDR3 is built from 14 residues. The CDR3 protein is CASSPRVGANVLTF. The CDR3 DNA reads TGTGCCAGCAGCCCTCGTGTCGGGGCCAACGTCCTGACTTTC.

V usage is TRBV20-1 and J usage is TRBJ1-1; D unresolved. Trimming took off 6 bases at V and 7 bases at J, with 15 bases between the two ends. Germline CDR1 DFQATT, CDR2 SNEGSKA (reference sequence). The CDR3 extends over 12 amino acids. CDR3 region: CSAPTDGYEAFF. CDR3 nucleotides: TGCAGTGCACCGACCGACGGATATGAAGCTTTCTTT.

This rearrangement joins TRBV20-1 to TRBJ2-7, with D possibly being TRBD2 (6 bases). The CDR3 loop spans 14 amino acids. Germline assignment: CDR1 DFQATT and CDR2 SNEGSKA (reference sequence). CDR3 nucleotides: TGCATCGCCCGGGAGAGCCCGAACTCCTACGAGCAGTACTTC. Translating it yields CIARESPNSYEQYF.

This clonotype turned up a few times. The V gene is TRBV11-1, the J gene TRBJ2-1; no firm D call. This CDR3 comprises 19 residues. CDR1 and CDR2 from the germline V gene are SGHAT and FQDESV (reference sequence). Trimming stripped 5 bases from V and 5 bases from J, with 28 bases between. The CDR3 DNA is TGTGCCAGCAGCCGCATTCCGGGCTTCACCGTCCAAGTTCACAATGAGCAGTTCTTC. This encodes CASSRIPGFTVQVHNEQFF.

This clonotype was seen at least ten times. The chain carries TRBV4-2 and TRBJ2-5; 9 nucleotides match TRBD1. The germline CDR1 and CDR2 sequences are LGHNA and YNFKEQ. After removal of 4 bases from V and 2 bases from J, the junction contained 8 bases not matched to a gene. This CDR3 comprises 16 residues. CDR3 bases: TGTGCCAGCAGCCCGTCCCATGGACAGGGGCAAGAGACCCAGTACTTC. Protein: CASSPSHGQGQETQYF.

This chain's CDR3 is CASTDRLTDTQYF. As DNA, the CDR3 is TGCGCCAGCACCGACAGACTCACAGATACGCAGTATTTT. The chain joins TRBV5-1 to TRBJ2-3; a weak D match, TRBD1 (5 bases). CDR1 and CDR2 from the germline V gene are SGHRS and YFSETQ. This CDR3 has 13 residues. The V and J ends lost 6 bases and 2 bases respectively, with 10 bases between them.

There are many counts of this clonotype. The CDR3 DNA reads TGTGCCAGCAGTTCTTTAGGGGATCAGCCCCAGCATTTT. It yields the protein CASSSLGDQPQHF. The gene calls are TRBV7-9 and TRBJ1-5; D may be TRBD1 (5 bases). Germline CDR1 and CDR2: SEHNR and FQNEAQ (reference sequence). The CDR3 runs 13 residues. V gave up 6 bases and J gave up 5 bases, with 11 bases separating them.

V and J are TRBV9 and TRBJ1-2; no definite D call. In germline, CDR1 is SGDLS, CDR2 YYNGEE. This CDR3 is built from 11 residues. V gave up 3 bases and J gave up 10 bases, with 10 bases separating them. In DNA, the CDR3 is TGTGCCAGCAGCGCGGCAGCCAACTACACCTTC. This codes for CASSAAANYTF. The full variable domain, rest sourced from reference TRBV9 and TRBJ1-2, is DSGVTQTPKHLITATGQRVTLRCSPRSGDLSVYWYQQSLDQGLQFLIQYYNGEERAKGNILERFSAQQFPDLHSELNLSSLELGDSALYFCASSAAANYTFGSGTRLTVV.